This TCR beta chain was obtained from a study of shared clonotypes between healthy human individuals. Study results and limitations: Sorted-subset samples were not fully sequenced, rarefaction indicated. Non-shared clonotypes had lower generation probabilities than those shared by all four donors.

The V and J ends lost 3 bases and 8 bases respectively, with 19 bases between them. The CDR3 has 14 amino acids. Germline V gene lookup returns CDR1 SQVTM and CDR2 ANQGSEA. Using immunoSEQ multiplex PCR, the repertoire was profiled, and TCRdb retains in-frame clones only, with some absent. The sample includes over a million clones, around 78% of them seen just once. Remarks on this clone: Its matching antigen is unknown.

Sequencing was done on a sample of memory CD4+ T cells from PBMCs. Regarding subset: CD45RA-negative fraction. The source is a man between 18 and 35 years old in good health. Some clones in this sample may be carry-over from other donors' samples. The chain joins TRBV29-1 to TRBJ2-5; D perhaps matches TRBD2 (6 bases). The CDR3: CSVDGSRGWSTQYF. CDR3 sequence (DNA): TGCAGCGTTGATGGGTCCCGGGGGTGGAGTACCCAGTACTTC.